The clone carrying this T cell receptor (beta chain) was recorded only once. Its antigen remains unidentified. This entry belongs to a study of somatic mutations in cytotoxic T cells in rheumatoid arthritis. Broader study findings: The antigen targets of the expanded CD8+ clones were unknown.

The germline gives CDR1 LNHDA, CDR2 SQIVND (reference sequence). The CDR3 is made up of 14 amino acids. Trimming stripped 4 bases from V and 1 base from J, with 10 bases between. The investigators isolated CD4+ and CD8+ cells by positive magnetic bead selection and checked their purity by flow cytometry. Data came from immunoSEQ multiplex PCR; TCRdb stores just in-frame clones and leaves some out. The table lists 15,000 to 20,000 clones, 70% to 85% of them singletons, with roughly 5% in the top ten. The sample comprised CD8+ T cells sorted from blood. The receptor was derived from a man aged 55 to 70 in good health. The genes are TRBV19 and TRBJ1-1; D may be TRBD1 (6 bases). The CDR3 is CASSTYRENTEAFF. CDR3 DNA sequence: TGTGCCAGTAGTACTTACAGGGAGAACACTGAAGCTTTCTTT.